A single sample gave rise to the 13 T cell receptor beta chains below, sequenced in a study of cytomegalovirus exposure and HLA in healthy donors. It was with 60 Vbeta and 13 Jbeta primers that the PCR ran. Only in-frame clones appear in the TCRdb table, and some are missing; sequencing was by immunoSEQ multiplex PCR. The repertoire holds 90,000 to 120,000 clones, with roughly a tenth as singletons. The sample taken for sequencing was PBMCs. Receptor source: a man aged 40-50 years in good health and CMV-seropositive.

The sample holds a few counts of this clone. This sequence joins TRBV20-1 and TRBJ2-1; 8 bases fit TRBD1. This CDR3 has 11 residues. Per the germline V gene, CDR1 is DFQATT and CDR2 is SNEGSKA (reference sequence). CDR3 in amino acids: CSQGALYEQFF. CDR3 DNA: TGCAGCCAGGGGGCGCTGTATGAGCAGTTCTTC.

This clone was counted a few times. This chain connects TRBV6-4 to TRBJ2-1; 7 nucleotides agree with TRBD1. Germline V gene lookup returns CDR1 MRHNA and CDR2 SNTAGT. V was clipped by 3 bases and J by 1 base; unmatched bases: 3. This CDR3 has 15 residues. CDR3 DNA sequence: TGTGCCAGCAGTGATGGGGACAGATCCTACAATGAGCAGTTCTTC. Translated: CASSDGDRSYNEQFF.

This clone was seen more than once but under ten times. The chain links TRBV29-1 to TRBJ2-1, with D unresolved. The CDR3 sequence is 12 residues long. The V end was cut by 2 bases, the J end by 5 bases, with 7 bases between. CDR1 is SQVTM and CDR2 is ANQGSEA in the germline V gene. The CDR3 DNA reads TGCAGCGTTGAATTCGGTCACAATGAGCAGTTCTTC. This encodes CSVEFGHNEQFF.

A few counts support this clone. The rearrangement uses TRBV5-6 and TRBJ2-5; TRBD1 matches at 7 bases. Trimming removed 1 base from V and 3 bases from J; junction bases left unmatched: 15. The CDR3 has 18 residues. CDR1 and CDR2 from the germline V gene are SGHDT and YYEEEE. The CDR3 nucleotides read TGTGCCAGCAGCTTGAATCCCATGACACAGGGGAACAAAGAGACCCAGTACTTC. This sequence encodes CASSLNPMTQGNKETQYF. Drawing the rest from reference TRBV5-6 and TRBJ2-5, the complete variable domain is DAGVTQSPTHLIKTRGQQVTLRCSPKSGHDTVSWYQQALGQGPQFIFQYYEEEERQRGNFPDRFSGHQFPNYSSELNVNALLLGDSALYLCASSLNPMTQGNKETQYFGPGTRLLVL.

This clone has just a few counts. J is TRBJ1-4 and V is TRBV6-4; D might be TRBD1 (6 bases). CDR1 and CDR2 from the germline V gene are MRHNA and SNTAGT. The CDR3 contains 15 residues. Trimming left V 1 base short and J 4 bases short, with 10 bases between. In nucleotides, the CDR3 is TGTGCCAGCAGTGACTTAGGGGGTAGTAATGAAAAACTGTTTTTT. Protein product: CASSDLGGSNEKLFF.

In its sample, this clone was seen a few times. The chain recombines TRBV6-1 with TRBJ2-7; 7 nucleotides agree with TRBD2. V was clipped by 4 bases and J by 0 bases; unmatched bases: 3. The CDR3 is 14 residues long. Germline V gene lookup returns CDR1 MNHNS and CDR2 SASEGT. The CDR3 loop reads CASSVGGISYEQYF. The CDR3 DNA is TGTGCCAGCAGTGTGGGGGGGATCTCCTACGAGCAGTACTTC.

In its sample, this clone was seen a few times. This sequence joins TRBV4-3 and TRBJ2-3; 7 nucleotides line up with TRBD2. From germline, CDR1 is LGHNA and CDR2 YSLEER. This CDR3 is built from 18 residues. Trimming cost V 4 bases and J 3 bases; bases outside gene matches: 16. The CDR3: CASSPRLYSGGVTDTQYF. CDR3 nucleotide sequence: TGCGCCAGCAGCCCGCGGCTTTATTCGGGAGGAGTGACAGATACGCAGTATTTT.

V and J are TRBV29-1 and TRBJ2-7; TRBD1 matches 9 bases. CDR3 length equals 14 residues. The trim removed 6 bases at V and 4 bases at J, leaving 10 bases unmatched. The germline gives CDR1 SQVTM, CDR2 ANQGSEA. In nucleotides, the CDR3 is TGCAGCGTCACCGGGACAGGGTCCTCTTACGAGCAGTACTTC. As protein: CSVTGTGSSYEQYF.

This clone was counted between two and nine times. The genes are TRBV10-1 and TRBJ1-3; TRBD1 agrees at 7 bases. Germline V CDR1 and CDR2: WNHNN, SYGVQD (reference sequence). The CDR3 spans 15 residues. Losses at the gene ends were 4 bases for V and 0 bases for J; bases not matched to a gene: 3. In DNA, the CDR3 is TGCGCCAGCAGTGGGACAGGCTACTCTGGAAACACCATATATTTT. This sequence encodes CASSGTGYSGNTIYF.

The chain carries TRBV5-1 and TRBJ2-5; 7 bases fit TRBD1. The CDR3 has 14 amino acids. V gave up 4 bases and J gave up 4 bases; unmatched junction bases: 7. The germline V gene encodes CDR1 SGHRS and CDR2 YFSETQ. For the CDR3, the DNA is TGCGCCAGCAGCCCAGACAGGGTTTCAGAGACCCAGTACTTC. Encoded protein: CASSPDRVSETQYF.

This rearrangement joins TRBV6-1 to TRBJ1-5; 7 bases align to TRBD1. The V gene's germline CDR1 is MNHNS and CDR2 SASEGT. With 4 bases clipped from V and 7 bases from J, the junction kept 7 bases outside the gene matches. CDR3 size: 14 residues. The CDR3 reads CASSAGQDNQPQHF. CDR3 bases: TGTGCCAGCAGTGCAGGACAGGATAACCAGCCCCAGCATTTT.

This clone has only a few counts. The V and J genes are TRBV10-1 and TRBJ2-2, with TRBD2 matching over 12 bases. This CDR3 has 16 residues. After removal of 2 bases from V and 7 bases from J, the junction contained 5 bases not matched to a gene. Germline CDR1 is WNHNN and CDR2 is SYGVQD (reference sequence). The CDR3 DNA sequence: TGCGCCAGCAGTGAGGCTAGCGGGAGGGCCGTCGGGGAGCTGTTTTTT. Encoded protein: CASSEASGRAVGELFF.

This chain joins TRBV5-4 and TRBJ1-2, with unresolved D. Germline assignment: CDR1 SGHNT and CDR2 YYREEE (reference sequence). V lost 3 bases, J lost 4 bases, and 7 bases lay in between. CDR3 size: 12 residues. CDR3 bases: TGTGCCAGCAGCTCTCCCCCCTATGGCTACACCTTC. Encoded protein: CASSSPPYGYTF.